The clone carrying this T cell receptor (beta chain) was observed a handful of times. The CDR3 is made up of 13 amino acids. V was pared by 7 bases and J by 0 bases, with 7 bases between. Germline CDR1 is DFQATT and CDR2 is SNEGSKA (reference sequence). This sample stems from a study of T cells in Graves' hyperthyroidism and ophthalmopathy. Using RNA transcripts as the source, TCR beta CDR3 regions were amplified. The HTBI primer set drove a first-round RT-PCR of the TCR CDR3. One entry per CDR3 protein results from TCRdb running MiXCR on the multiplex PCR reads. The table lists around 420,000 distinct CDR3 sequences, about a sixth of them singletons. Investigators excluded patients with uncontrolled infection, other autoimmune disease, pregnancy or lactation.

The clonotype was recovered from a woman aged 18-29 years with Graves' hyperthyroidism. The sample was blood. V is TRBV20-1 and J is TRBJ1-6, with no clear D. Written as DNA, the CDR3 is TGCAGTGGAGGGAGCTCCTATAATTCACCCCTCCACTTT. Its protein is CSGGSSYNSPLHF.